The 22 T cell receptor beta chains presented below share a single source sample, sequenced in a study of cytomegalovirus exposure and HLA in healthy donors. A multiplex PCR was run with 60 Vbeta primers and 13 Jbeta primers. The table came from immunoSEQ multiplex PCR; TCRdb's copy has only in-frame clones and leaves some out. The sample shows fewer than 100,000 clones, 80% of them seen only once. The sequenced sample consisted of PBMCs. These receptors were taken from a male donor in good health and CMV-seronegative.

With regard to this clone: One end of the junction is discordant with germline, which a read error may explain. The CDR3 loop reads CSSSGRDYGYTF. CDR3 bases: TGTTCCAGCAGCGGGAGGGATTATGGCTACACCTTC. The chain carries TRBV7-9 and TRBJ1-2; D is unclear. This CDR3 has 12 residues. CDR1 is SEHNR and CDR2 is FQNEAQ in the germline V gene (reference sequence).

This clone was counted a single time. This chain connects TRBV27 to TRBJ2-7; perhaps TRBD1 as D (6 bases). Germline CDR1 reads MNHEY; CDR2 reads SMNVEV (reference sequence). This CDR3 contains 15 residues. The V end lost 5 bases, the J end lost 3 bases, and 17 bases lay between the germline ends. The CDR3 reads CASSAYPRGDYEQYF. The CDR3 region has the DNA TGTGCCAGCAGTGCGTACCCCAGGGGTGACTACGAGCAGTACTTC.

The CDR3 here is CSALQGLRTEAFF. Here the CDR3 DNA reads TGCAGCGCTTTACAGGGTCTGAGGACTGAAGCTTTCTTT. The chain combines TRBV29-1 with TRBJ1-1, with TRBD1 as a possible D gene (6 bases). V was shortened by 7 bases and J by 5 bases, with 17 bases between the two germline ends. CDR3 length equals 13 residues. In germline, CDR1 is SQVTM, CDR2 ANQGSEA.

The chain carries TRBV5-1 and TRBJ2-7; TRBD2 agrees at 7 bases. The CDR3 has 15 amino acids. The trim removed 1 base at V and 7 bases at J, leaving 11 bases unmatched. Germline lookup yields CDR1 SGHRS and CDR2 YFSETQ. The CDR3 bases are TGCGCCAGCAGCTTGTCTAGCGGACCCCGGGGAGAGCAGTACTTC. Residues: CASSLSSGPRGEQYF.

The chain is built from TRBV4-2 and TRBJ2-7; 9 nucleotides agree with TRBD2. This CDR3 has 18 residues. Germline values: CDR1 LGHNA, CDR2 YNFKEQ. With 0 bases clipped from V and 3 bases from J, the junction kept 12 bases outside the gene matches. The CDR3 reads CASSQEYGPGTSIYEQYF. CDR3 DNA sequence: TGTGCCAGCAGCCAAGAATATGGCCCCGGGACTAGCATCTACGAGCAGTACTTC.

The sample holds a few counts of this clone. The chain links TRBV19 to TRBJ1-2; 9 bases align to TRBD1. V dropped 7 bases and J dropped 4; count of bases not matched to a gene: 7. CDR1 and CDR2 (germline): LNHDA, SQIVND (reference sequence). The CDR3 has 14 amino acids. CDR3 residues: CASKTGQGSYGYTF. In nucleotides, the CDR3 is TGTGCCAGTAAGACGGGACAGGGATCCTATGGCTACACCTTC.

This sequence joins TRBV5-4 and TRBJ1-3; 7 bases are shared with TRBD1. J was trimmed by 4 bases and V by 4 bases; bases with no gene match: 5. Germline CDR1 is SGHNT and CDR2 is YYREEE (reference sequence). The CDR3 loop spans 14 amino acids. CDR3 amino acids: CASSLDRAGNTIYF. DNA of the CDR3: TGTGCCAGCAGCCTCGACAGGGCGGGAAACACCATATATTTT.

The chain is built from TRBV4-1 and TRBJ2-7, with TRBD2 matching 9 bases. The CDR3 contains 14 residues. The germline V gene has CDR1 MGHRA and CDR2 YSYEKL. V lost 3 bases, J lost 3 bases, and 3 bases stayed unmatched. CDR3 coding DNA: TGCGCCAGCAGCCAGGCGGGAGGGTACTACGAGCAGTACTTC. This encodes CASSQAGGYYEQYF.

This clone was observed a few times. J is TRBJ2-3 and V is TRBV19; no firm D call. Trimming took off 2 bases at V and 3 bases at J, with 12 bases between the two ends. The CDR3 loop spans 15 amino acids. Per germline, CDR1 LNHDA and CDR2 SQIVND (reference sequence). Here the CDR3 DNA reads TGTGCCAGTAGTATAACGGCCGCGAGGACAGATACGCAGTATTTT. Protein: CASSITAARTDTQYF.

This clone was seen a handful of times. DNA for the CDR3: TGCAGCGTTGAGGTGCTCTCGGGACAGGGGAACTCCTACGAGCAGTACTTC. This encodes CSVEVLSGQGNSYEQYF. This rearrangement joins TRBV29-1 to TRBJ2-7; 10 bases align to TRBD1. Trimming at V came to 3 bases and at J to 0 bases, leaving 11 bases not matched to a gene. The CDR3 consists of 17 residues. Looked up from germline, CDR1 is SQVTM and CDR2 is ANQGSEA.

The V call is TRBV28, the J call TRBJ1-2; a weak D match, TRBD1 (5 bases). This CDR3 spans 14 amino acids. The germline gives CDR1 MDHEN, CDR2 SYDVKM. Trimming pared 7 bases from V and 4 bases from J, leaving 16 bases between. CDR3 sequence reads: CASKTGADFYGYTF. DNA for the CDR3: TGTGCCAGCAAAACAGGCGCAGACTTCTATGGCTACACCTTC.

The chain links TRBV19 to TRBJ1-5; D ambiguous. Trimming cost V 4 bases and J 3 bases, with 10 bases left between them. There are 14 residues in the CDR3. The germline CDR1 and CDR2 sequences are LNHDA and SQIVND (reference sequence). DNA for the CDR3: TGTGCCAGTAGTACCTCGGGGATCAATCAGCCCCAGCATTTT. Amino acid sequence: CASSTSGINQPQHF.

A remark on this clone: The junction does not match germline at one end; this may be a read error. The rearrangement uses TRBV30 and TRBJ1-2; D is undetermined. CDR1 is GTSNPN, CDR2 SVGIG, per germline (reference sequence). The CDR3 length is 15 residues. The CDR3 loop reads CAWRKDQRGYYGYPF. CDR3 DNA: TGTGCCTGGAGGAAAGACCAACGTGGCTACTATGGCTACCCCTTC.

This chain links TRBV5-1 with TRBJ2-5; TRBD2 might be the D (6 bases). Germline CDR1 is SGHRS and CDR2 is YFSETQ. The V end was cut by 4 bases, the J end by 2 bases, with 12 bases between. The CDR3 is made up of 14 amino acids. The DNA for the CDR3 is TGCGCCAGCAGCGGGGGGACGGATCAAGAGACCCAGTACTTC. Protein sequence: CASSGGTDQETQYF.

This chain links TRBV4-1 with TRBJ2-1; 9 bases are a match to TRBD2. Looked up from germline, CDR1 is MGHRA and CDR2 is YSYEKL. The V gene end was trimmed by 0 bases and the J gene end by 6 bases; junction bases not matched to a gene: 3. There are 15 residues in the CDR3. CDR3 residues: CASSQDGTSPNEQFF. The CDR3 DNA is TGCGCCAGCAGCCAAGACGGGACTAGCCCCAATGAGCAGTTCTTC.

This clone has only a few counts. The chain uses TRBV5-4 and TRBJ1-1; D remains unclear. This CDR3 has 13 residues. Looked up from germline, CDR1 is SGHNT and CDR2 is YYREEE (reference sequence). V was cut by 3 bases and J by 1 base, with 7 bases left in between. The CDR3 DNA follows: TGTGCCAGCAGCTCCCCGGGGAACACTGAAGCTTTCTTT. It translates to CASSSPGNTEAFF.

The CDR3 loop is CASSDLGGGGIEQYF. In DNA, the CDR3 is TGCGCCAGCAGTGACTTGGGGGGAGGGGGTATCGAGCAGTACTTC. The rearrangement links TRBV10-2 to TRBJ2-7, with a weak D call TRBD2 (7 bases). This CDR3 is 15 amino acids long. Germline values: CDR1 WSHSY, CDR2 SAAADI. V dropped 3 bases and J dropped 6 bases, with 18 bases sitting between them.

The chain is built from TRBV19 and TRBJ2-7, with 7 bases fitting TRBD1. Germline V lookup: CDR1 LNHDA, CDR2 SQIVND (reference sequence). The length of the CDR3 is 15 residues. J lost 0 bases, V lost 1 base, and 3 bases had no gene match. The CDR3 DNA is TGTGCCAGTAGTATAGGATGGGACAGCTCCTACGAGCAGTACTTC. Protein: CASSIGWDSSYEQYF. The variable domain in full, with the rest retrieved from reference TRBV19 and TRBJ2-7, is DGGITQSPKYLFRKEGQNVTLSCEQNLNHDAMYWYRQDPGQGLRLIYYSQIVNDFQKGDIAEGYSVSREKKESFPLTVTSAQKNPTAFYLCASSIGWDSSYEQYFGPGTRLTVT.

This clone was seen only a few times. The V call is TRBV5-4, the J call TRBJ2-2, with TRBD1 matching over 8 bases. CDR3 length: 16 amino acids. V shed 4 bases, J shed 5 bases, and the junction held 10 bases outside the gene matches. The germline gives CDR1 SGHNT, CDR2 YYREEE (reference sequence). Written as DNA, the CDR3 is TGTGCCAGCAGCCACCCTCAGGACAGGGAGACCGGGGAGCTGTTTTTT. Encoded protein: CASSHPQDRETGELFF.

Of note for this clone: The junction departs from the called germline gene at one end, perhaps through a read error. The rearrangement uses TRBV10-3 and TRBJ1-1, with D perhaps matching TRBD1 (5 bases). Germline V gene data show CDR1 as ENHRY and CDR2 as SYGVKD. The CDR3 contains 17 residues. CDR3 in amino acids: CAISDLGLAGPSFLTVF. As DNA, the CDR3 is TGTGCCATCAGTGACCTCGGGCTTGCAGGGCCTTCCTTCTTGACTGTCTTT.

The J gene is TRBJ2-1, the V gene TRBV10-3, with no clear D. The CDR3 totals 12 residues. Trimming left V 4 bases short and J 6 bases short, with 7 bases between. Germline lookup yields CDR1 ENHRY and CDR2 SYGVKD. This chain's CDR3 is CAISGTPNEQFF. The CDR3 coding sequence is TGTGCCATCAGTGGTACTCCCAATGAGCAGTTCTTC.

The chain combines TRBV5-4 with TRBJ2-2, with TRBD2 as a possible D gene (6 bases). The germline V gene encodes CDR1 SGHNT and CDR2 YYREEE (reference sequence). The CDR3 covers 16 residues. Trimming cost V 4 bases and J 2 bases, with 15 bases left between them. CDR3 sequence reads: CASSPPGTLNTGELFF. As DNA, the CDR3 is TGTGCCAGCAGCCCTCCCGGGACTCTAAACACCGGGGAGCTGTTTTTT.